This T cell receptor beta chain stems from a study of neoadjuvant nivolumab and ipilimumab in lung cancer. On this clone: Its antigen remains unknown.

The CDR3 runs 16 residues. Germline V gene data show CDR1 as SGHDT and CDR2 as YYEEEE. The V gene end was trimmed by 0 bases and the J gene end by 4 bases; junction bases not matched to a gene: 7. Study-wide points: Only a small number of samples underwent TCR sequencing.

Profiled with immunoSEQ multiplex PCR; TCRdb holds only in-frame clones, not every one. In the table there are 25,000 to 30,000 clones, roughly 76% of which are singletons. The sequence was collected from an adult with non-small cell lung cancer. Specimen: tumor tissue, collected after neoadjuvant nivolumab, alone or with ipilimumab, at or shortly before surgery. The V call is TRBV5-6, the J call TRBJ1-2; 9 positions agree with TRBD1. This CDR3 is CASSLVVTGGTYGYTF. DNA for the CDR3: TGTGCCAGCAGCTTGGTCGTAACAGGGGGCACCTATGGCTACACCTTC.